The 5 T cell receptor beta chains below all came from one sample that was sequenced in a study of CD8+ T cells in alopecia areata. Extraction of RNA preceded its reverse transcription into cDNA, which served as the sequencing template. TCRdb's copy holds only in-frame clones and misses some; the assay was immunoSEQ multiplex PCR. The profile shows about 200,000 clones, 57% of them singletons. Sequenced here: CD4+ T cells sorted from blood, sampled at week 0. The source of these receptors is a human donor with alopecia areata.

The J gene is TRBJ2-1, the V gene TRBV29-1, with 9 bases fitting TRBD1. This CDR3 spans 14 amino acids. V shed 0 bases, J shed 9 bases, and the junction held 6 bases outside the gene matches. CDR1 and CDR2 (germline): SQVTM, ANQGSEA. Written as DNA, the CDR3 is TGCAGCGTTGAAGACCCGGACAGGGGTGCTGAGCAGTTCTTC. It codes for CSVEDPDRGAEQFF.

The chain couples TRBV20-1 to TRBJ1-4; D is ambiguous. V lost 1 base and J lost 5, with 2 bases in between. Germline V CDR1 and CDR2: DFQATT, SNEGSKA (reference sequence). The CDR3 sequence is 11 residues long. DNA of the CDR3: TGCAGTGCTAGAGCAAATGAAAAACTGTTTTTT. This encodes CSARANEKLFF.

This clone was found once. The rearrangement joins TRBV10-3 to TRBJ2-7, with D hard to call. This CDR3 has 13 amino acids. V was trimmed by 5 bases and J by 2 bases, leaving 10 bases between them. Germline V gene lookup returns CDR1 ENHRY and CDR2 SYGVKD. CDR3 sequence reads: CAISKTETYEQYF. The CDR3 DNA reads as TGTGCCATCAGTAAGACCGAGACCTACGAGCAGTACTTC.

The V gene is TRBV2, the J gene TRBJ1-2, with a tentative D call TRBD1 (6 bases). The V gene lost 6 bases and the J gene lost 8 bases, with 16 bases spanning the gap. Germline V gene sequence: CDR1 SNHLY, CDR2 FYNNEI. The CDR3 consists of 13 residues. The CDR3 here is CASRAEGGPGYTF. CDR3 sequence (DNA): TGTGCCAGCAGGGCCGAAGGGGGTCCCGGCTACACCTTC.

The rearrangement uses TRBV12-5 and TRBJ1-2; 7 bases align to TRBD1. The CDR3 is 13 amino acids. The trim removed 5 bases at V and 8 bases at J, leaving 8 bases unmatched. Germline CDR1 is LGHNT and CDR2 is FRNRAP. CDR3 nucleotide sequence: TGTGCTAGTGGTCCCCTTGGAGGGGGCGGCTACACCTTC. Encoded protein: CASGPLGGGGYTF. Using reference TRBV12-5 and TRBJ1-2 for the parts outside the CDR3, the full variable domain is DARVTQTPRHKVTEMGQEVTMRCQPILGHNTVFWYRQTMMQGLELLAYFRNRAPLDDSGMPKDRFSAEMPDATLATLKIQPSEPRDSAVYFCASGPLGGGGYTFGSGTRLTVV.